These 28 T cell receptor beta chains were all obtained from the same sample, sequenced in a study of OX40 agonist ivuxolimab in advanced cancers. Libraries were prepared by immunoSEQ multiplex PCR; TCRdb keeps only in-frame clonotypes and omits some of them. The sample lists some 94,000 clones; around nine tenths were seen once. The source material was CD4+ or CD8+ T cells sorted from blood, sampled in a trial of the OX40 agonist ivuxolimab. Every receptor here comes from an adult with an advanced solid tumor such as melanoma, head and neck, liver or kidney cancer.

This clone was recorded only once. The chain employs TRBV7-9 and TRBJ1-1; no clear D gene. Trimming removed 2 bases from V and 2 bases from J, with 3 bases in between. The germline V gene has CDR1 SEHNR and CDR2 FQNEAQ (reference sequence). The CDR3 is 12 residues long. CDR3 sequence (DNA): TGTGCCAGCAGCTTAATAAACACTGAAGCTTTCTTT. Translation gives CASSLINTEAFF.

The CDR3 spells CASSLFGSNQPQHF. The CDR3 DNA is TGTGCCAGCAGCTTGTTCGGTAGCAATCAGCCCCAGCATTTT. V and J are TRBV7-2 and TRBJ1-5; unclear D gene. The CDR3 extends over 14 amino acids. V was cut by 3 bases and J by 0 bases, with 6 bases left in between. Looked up from germline, CDR1 is SGHTA and CDR2 is FQGNSA. The full variable domain, rest sourced from reference TRBV7-2 and TRBJ1-5, is GAGVSQSPSNKVTEKGKDVELRCDPISGHTALYWYRQSLGQGLEFLIYFQGNSAPDKSGLPSDRFSAERTGGSVSTLTIQRTQQEDSAVYLCASSLFGSNQPQHFGDGTRLSIL.

This clone was detected once. The chain couples TRBV11-2 to TRBJ2-5; TRBD2 is a possible D gene (6 bases). The V gene's germline CDR1 is SGHAT and CDR2 FQNNGV. The germline V and J ends were trimmed by 1 base and 5 bases, with 14 bases remaining between them. This CDR3 contains 15 residues. The CDR3 DNA follows: TGTGCCAGCAGCTTAGGGGAGACGGGACTGGAGACCCAGTACTTC. Amino acids: CASSLGETGLETQYF.

This clone was detected only once. The CDR3 loop is CASSFQGDAQPQHF. CDR3 DNA sequence: TGTGCCAGCAGCTTTCAGGGAGACGCGCAGCCCCAGCATTTT. This sequence joins TRBV7-8 and TRBJ1-5; D might be TRBD1 (5 bases). V was pared by 3 bases and J by 7 bases, with 13 bases between. This CDR3 has 14 residues. Germline V CDR1 and CDR2: SGHVS, FQNEAQ.

V and J are TRBV7-2 and TRBJ2-1, with 8 bases aligning to TRBD2. The ends lost 4 bases at V and 8 bases at J; junction bases unmatched: 4. The length of the CDR3 is 13 residues. From germline, CDR1 is SGHTA and CDR2 FQGNSA. For the CDR3, the DNA is TGTGCCAGCAGCTCATCCGGGAGGGATGAGCAGTTCTTC. This encodes CASSSSGRDEQFF.

The chain is built from TRBV18 and TRBJ2-1; 9 nucleotides align to TRBD2. The CDR3 is 17 residues long. The V gene's germline CDR1 is KGHSH and CDR2 LQKENI. Trimming cost V 2 bases and J 2 bases; bases outside gene matches: 7. The CDR3 protein is CASSPWGAGGTYNEQFF. The CDR3 DNA reads TGTGCCAGCTCACCATGGGGAGCGGGAGGTACCTACAATGAGCAGTTCTTC.

The chain couples TRBV4-1 to TRBJ1-6; TRBD1 aligns across 8 bases. V lost 0 bases to trimming and J lost 8 bases; unmatched junction nucleotides: 9. The CDR3 consists of 17 residues. Germline V lookup: CDR1 MGHRA, CDR2 YSYEKL. The CDR3 DNA sequence: TGCGCCAGCAGCCAAGATCTTAGGCGGACAGGGTATTCACCCCTCCACTTT. The encoded protein is CASSQDLRRTGYSPLHF.

The V gene is TRBV5-4, the J gene TRBJ2-3; weak D call: TRBD1 (5 bases). Per germline, CDR1 SGHNT and CDR2 YYREEE (reference sequence). The CDR3 sequence is 15 residues long. The ends were cut back, 3 bases at V and 0 bases at J, with 11 bases in the middle. CDR3 nucleotides: TGTGCCAGCAGCTACGGACAATCTAGCACAGATACGCAGTATTTT. Protein: CASSYGQSSTDTQYF.

The chain joins TRBV18 to TRBJ1-5; D remains unclear. This CDR3 has 13 amino acids. Looked up from germline, CDR1 is KGHSH and CDR2 is LQKENI. V lost 2 bases and J 3 bases, leaving 5 bases between the germline ends. The CDR3 DNA sequence: TGTGCCAGCTCACCAGGGGACAATCAGCCCCAGCATTTT. Translation: CASSPGDNQPQHF.

The chain links TRBV5-1 to TRBJ2-5; weak D call: TRBD2 (6 bases). The CDR3 length is 15 residues. With 0 bases removed from V and 2 bases from J, the gap between germline ends came to 11 bases. CDR1 SGHRS and CDR2 YFSETQ come from the germline V gene. CDR3 DNA sequence: TGCGCCAGCAGCTTGGCCGGGACTCTTCAAGAGACCCAGTACTTC. Protein sequence: CASSLAGTLQETQYF.

This chain links TRBV11-3 with TRBJ2-1; D uncertain. CDR1 and CDR2 from the germline V gene are SGHNT and YENEEA. The CDR3 extends over 15 amino acids. V dropped 5 bases and J dropped 0 bases, with 11 bases sitting between them. CDR3 DNA sequence: TGTGCCAGCAGCCCATCCAGAGGCTCCTACAATGAGCAGTTCTTC. Protein: CASSPSRGSYNEQFF.

This chain uses TRBV7-6 with TRBJ2-2; 7 nucleotides align to TRBD1. The ends lost 5 bases at V and 3 bases at J; junction bases unmatched: 6. CDR1 is SGHVS and CDR2 is FNYEAQ in the germline V gene. The CDR3 spans 15 residues. CDR3 sequence (DNA): TGTGCCAGCAGCCTAGACAGGGTTTACACCGGGGAGCTGTTTTTT. Translation gives CASSLDRVYTGELFF.

V is TRBV2 and J is TRBJ2-3; D gene unclear. V was shortened by 3 bases and J by 4 bases, with 11 bases between the two germline ends. Germline loops: CDR1 SNHLY, CDR2 FYNNEI. This CDR3 region has 14 residues. CDR3 residues: CASSDSRGSDTQYF. Written as DNA, the CDR3 is TGTGCCAGCAGTGATAGCAGAGGATCAGATACGCAGTATTTT.

The chain recombines TRBV5-4 with TRBJ2-7; 8 bases line up with TRBD1. This CDR3 contains 15 residues. Germline CDR1 and CDR2: SGHNT and YYREEE (reference sequence). Trimming took 1 base from V and 7 from J; bases not matched to a gene: 10. CDR3 coding DNA: TGTGCCAGCAGCTTGCCTCGTCAGGGGGCGGGGGAGCAGTACTTC. Its translation is CASSLPRQGAGEQYF. Supplemented by reference TRBV5-4 and TRBJ2-7, the full variable domain reads ETGVTQSPTHLIKTRGQQVTLRCSSQSGHNTVSWYQQALGQGPQFIFQYYREEENGRGNFPPRFSGLQFPNYSSELNVNALELDDSALYLCASSLPRQGAGEQYFGPGTRLTVT.

The chain has TRBV5-1 and TRBJ2-1; 10 bases are shared with TRBD2. Germline values: CDR1 SGHRS, CDR2 YFSETQ. The J segment lost 8 bases and the V segment lost 0 bases, leaving 5 bases of the junction unmatched. The CDR3 sequence is 15 residues long. The CDR3 reads CASSLEAGGPDEQFF. In nucleotides, the CDR3 is TGCGCCAGCAGCTTGGAAGCGGGAGGGCCAGATGAGCAGTTCTTC.

The chain joins TRBV7-2 to TRBJ2-2; 9 nucleotides agree with TRBD2. The CDR3 length is 15 residues. Germline V CDR1 and CDR2: SGHTA, FQGNSA. V lost 2 bases and J lost 4; bases outside the gene matches: 2. CDR3 bases: TGTGCCAGCAGCTTACTAGCGGGACTCACCGGGGAGCTGTTTTTT. It is translated as CASSLLAGLTGELFF.

This chain connects TRBV14 to TRBJ1-4; D uncertain. The ends were cut back, 4 bases at V and 0 bases at J, with 6 bases in the middle. Germline V gene data show CDR1 as SGHDN and CDR2 as FVKESK. The length of the CDR3 is 14 residues. This chain's CDR3 is CASSRLTTNEKLFF. The CDR3 coding sequence is TGTGCCAGCAGCCGATTGACAACTAATGAAAAACTGTTTTTT.

The table lists this clone with a count of one. The chain has TRBV7-2 and TRBJ1-5, with D uncertain. The CDR3 sequence is 13 residues long. Deletions cut 1 base from V and 5 bases from J, with 6 bases between. Germline CDR1 SGHTA, CDR2 FQGNSA. The DNA for the CDR3 is TGTGCCAGCAGCTTAGTATCGGATCAGCCCCAGCATTTT. Protein: CASSLVSDQPQHF. Looking up the rest from reference TRBV7-2 and TRBJ1-5 gives the full variable domain: GAGVSQSPSNKVTEKGKDVELRCDPISGHTALYWYRQSLGQGLEFLIYFQGNSAPDKSGLPSDRFSAERTGGSVSTLTIQRTQQEDSAVYLCASSLVSDQPQHFGDGTRLSIL.

The rearrangement uses TRBV5-1 and TRBJ2-3, with D hard to call. CDR1 SGHRS and CDR2 YFSETQ come from the germline V gene. This CDR3 is 16 amino acids long. V lost 0 bases and J 0 bases, leaving 11 bases between the germline ends. CDR3 bases: TGCGCCAGCAGCTTGGAGGGCAGGAAAAGCACAGATACGCAGTATTTT. Translated, it gives CASSLEGRKSTDTQYF. The entire variable domain, with the rest obtained from reference TRBV5-1 and TRBJ2-3, is as follows: KAGVTQTPRYLIKTRGQQVTLSCSPISGHRSVSWYQQTPGQGLQFLFEYFSETQRNKGNFPGRFSGRQFSNSRSEMNVSTLELGDSALYLCASSLEGRKSTDTQYFGPGTRLTVL.

The chain links TRBV30 to TRBJ1-4; TRBD1 is a possible D gene (5 bases). V dropped 2 bases and J dropped 8 bases, with 21 bases sitting between them. Germline V gives CDR1 GTSNPN, CDR2 SVGIG (reference sequence). The CDR3 is 16 residues long. The CDR3 protein is CAWSYVRPGAREKLFF. The CDR3 region has the DNA TGTGCCTGGAGTTACGTCCGACCCGGGGCCAGAGAAAAACTGTTTTTT.

The chain links TRBV30 to TRBJ2-3, with 7 bases aligning to TRBD2. The CDR3 runs to 13 residues. V trimming: 1 base; J trimming: 5 bases; junction bases outside the gene matches: 3. The germline V gene has CDR1 GTSNPN and CDR2 SVGIG (reference sequence). CDR3 sequence (DNA): TGTGCCTGGAGTGGGGGGACTAAAGATACGCAGTATTTT. Encoded protein: CAWSGGTKDTQYF.

The J gene is TRBJ2-7, the V gene TRBV5-6; D is perhaps TRBD1 or TRBD2 (5 bases each). This CDR3 contains 16 residues. Per the germline V gene, CDR1 is SGHDT and CDR2 is YYEEEE. V was pared by 6 bases and J by 2 bases, with 21 bases between. The CDR3 nucleotides read TGTGCCAGCACTAACGAACACATCGGGGACCCCTACGAGCAGTACTTC. Translation: CASTNEHIGDPYEQYF.

V usage is TRBV7-8 and J usage is TRBJ2-3; 8 bases match TRBD2. This CDR3 is 13 amino acids long. Per the germline V gene, CDR1 is SGHVS and CDR2 is FQNEAQ. V dropped 3 bases and J dropped 11; count of bases not matched to a gene: 7. The CDR3, as DNA: TGTGCCAGCAGCTTGACAGAGCGGGAGAGGCAGTATTTT. It specifies CASSLTERERQYF.

V is TRBV28 and J is TRBJ1-1, with a tentative D call TRBD1 (5 bases). The CDR3 loop spans 14 amino acids. Looked up from germline, CDR1 is MDHEN and CDR2 is SYDVKM. Trimming removed 2 bases at V and 5 bases at J, with 12 bases between. The CDR3 sequence: CASSLIGTGTEAFF. In DNA form, the CDR3 reads TGTGCCAGCAGTTTAATCGGAACAGGAACTGAAGCTTTCTTT.

The rearrangement links TRBV6-1 to TRBJ1-2; 7 positions match TRBD1. The germline V gene has CDR1 MNHNS and CDR2 SASEGT. This CDR3 has 12 residues. After removal of 4 bases from V and 4 bases from J, the junction contained 0 bases not matched to a gene. The CDR3 loop is CASSAGGYGYTF. CDR3 nucleotide sequence: TGTGCCAGCAGTGCAGGGGGCTATGGCTACACCTTC.

The V and J genes are TRBV19 and TRBJ2-2; TRBD1 matches 7 bases. J was trimmed by 6 bases and V by 4 bases; bases with no gene match: 8. This CDR3 contains 15 residues. CDR1 is LNHDA, CDR2 SQIVND, per germline (reference sequence). CDR3 loop: CASSNRGFISGELFF. In DNA form, the CDR3 reads TGTGCCAGTAGTAACAGGGGTTTCATATCCGGGGAGCTGTTTTTT.

This clone was detected once. This sequence joins TRBV7-3 and TRBJ2-7; 10 bases line up with TRBD2. Trimming cost V 5 bases and J 5 bases; bases outside gene matches: 6. CDR3 size: 14 residues. CDR1 is SGHTA, CDR2 FQGTGA, per germline. The CDR3 region is CASSAAGGAHEQYF. In DNA, the CDR3 is TGTGCCAGCAGCGCAGCGGGAGGGGCCCACGAGCAGTACTTC.

Only one count was recorded for this clone. The V call is TRBV11-2, the J call TRBJ2-3, with TRBD2 matching 10 bases. The junction had 6 bases not matched to a gene; V was cut back by 4 bases and J by 2 bases. Germline V CDR1 and CDR2: SGHAT, FQNNGV. The CDR3 has 16 amino acids. The CDR3 DNA reads TGTGCCAGCAGCTCCCGGACTAGCGGTTACACAGATACGCAGTATTTT. This encodes CASSSRTSGYTDTQYF.